This T cell receptor (beta chain) came from a study of immune evolution from preneoplasia to lung adenocarcinoma. Notes on the study in general: Normal lung had highest clonality; later lesions appeared denser, more diverse. KRAS-mutant nodules had the highest T cell clonality.

Patient tissue came from resections in Japan or China, 2014–2017. H&E slides confirmed each diagnosis, reviewed by two pathologists independently. Regarding this clone: Its antigen is undetermined.

This table comes from immunoSEQ multiplex PCR, and its TCRdb copy is limited to in-frame clones, with some not included. The sample has 10,000 or so clones; 70% to 85% are singletons. CDR1 is MNHNY, CDR2 SVGAGI, per germline (reference sequence). The CDR3 sequence is 15 residues long. This sequence originates from a person between 60 and 80 years old with lung adenocarcinoma. This chain connects TRBV6-6 to TRBJ2-5; TRBD2 matches 11 bases. TRBJ2-7 matches the DNA end more closely, so the J call is doubtful. The specimen was FFPE lung adenocarcinoma in situ tissue. CDR3 sequence reads: CASSLTSGVTYEQYF. The CDR3 coding sequence is TGTGCCAGCAGCTTGACTAGCGGGGTAACCTACGAGCAGTACTTC.